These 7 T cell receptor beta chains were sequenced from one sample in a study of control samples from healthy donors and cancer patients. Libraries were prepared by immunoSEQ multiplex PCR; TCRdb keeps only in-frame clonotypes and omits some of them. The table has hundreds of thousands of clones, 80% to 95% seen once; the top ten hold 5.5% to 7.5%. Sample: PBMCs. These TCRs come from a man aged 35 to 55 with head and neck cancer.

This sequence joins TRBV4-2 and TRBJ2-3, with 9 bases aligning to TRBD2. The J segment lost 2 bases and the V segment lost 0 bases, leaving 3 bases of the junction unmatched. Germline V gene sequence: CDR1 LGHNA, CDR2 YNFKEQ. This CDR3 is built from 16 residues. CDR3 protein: CASSQEQRGATDTQYF. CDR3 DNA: TGTGCCAGCAGCCAAGAACAGCGGGGGGCCACAGATACGCAGTATTTT.

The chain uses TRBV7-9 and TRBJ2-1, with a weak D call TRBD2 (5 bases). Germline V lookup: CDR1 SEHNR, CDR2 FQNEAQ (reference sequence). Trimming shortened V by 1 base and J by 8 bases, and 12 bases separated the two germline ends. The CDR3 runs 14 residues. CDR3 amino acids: CASSLVVSVYEQFF. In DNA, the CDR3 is TGTGCCAGCAGCTTAGTGGTTAGCGTGTATGAGCAGTTCTTC.

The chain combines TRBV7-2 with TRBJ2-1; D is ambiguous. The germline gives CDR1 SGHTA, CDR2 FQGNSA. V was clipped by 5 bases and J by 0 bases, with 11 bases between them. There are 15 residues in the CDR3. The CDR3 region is CASSRGDGSYNEQFF. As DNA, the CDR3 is TGTGCCAGCAGCCGTGGGGATGGCTCCTACAATGAGCAGTTCTTC.

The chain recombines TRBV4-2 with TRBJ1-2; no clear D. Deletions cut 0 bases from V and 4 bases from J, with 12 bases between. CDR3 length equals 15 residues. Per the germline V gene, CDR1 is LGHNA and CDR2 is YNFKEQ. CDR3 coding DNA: TGTGCCAGCAGCCAAGAAAGTCGGGTTCTCTATGGCTACACCTTC. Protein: CASSQESRVLYGYTF.

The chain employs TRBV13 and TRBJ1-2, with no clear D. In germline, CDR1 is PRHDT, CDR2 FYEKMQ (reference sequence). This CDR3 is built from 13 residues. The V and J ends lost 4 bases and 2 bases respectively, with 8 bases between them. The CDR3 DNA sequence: TGTGCCAGCAGCTCAGACCTCAACTATGGCTACACCTTC. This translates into CASSSDLNYGYTF.

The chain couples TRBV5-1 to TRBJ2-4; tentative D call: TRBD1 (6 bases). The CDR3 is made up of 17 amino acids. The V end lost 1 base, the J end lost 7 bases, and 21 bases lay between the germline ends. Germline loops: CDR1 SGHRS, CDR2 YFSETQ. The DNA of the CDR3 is TGCGCCAGCAGCTTGAATCGGGGCCTAGGGGGTCGCAACATTCAGTACTTC. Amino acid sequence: CASSLNRGLGGRNIQYF.

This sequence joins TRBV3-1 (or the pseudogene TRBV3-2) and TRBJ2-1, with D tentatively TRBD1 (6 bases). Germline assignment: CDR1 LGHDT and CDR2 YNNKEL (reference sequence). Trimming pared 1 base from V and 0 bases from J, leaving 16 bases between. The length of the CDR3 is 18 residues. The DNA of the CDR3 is TGTGCCAGCAGCCAAGCGAGGGCAGGGGTCCCCTCCTACAATGAGCAGTTCTTC. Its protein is CASSQARAGVPSYNEQFF.